This T cell receptor beta chain is from a study of blood T cell repertoires in COVID-19. The germline V gene encodes CDR1 ENHRY and CDR2 SYGVKD. V lost 0 bases and J 9 bases, leaving 9 bases between the germline ends. This CDR3 has 14 amino acids. This clone has only a few counts. The method was immunoSEQ multiplex PCR; TCRdb's version includes in-frame clones alone and lacks a portion of them. The sample holds 40,000 or so clones, approximately 86% seen once. Specimen: peripheral blood. This TCR was recovered from a human donor in a cohort sampled during active COVID-19. This chain connects TRBV10-3 to TRBJ1-6; perhaps TRBD1 as D (6 bases). In DNA, the CDR3 is TGTGCCATCAGTGAGTCATTACAGGGTTCACCCCTCCACTTT. Translated: CAISESLQGSPLHF.